The 22 T cell receptor beta chains listed next were all sequenced from one sample in a study of Graves' ophthalmopathy and Graves' hyperthyroidism. Transcripts of RNA were the source for amplifying TCR beta CDR3 regions. Second-round multiplex PCR came after first-round RT-PCR with HTBI primers. TCRdb recomputed calls from the multiplex PCR reads with MiXCR, one row per CDR3 protein. The sample shows about 1.2 million distinct CDR3 sequences, 35% to 40% of them seen only once. Material for sequencing was peripheral blood or thyroid tissue (not recorded which). The receptors stem from an adult man with Graves' hyperthyroidism.

This clonotype was counted at least ten times. The chain couples TRBV29-1 to TRBJ2-5, with 9 bases identical to TRBD2. From germline, CDR1 is SQVTM and CDR2 ANQGSEA. This CDR3 is built from 14 residues. J was trimmed by 4 bases and V by 6 bases; bases with no gene match: 9. The CDR3 loop reads CSVREGLRLETQYF. The DNA of the CDR3 is TGCAGCGTGCGGGAGGGCCTGCGTTTAGAGACCCAGTACTTC.

About this clonotype: A much larger clone lies one base from this, so it may be a read error. This chain joins TRBV6-1 and TRBJ1-5; perhaps TRBD1 as D (6 bases). The germline V gene encodes CDR1 MNHNS and CDR2 SASEGT. The CDR3 covers 15 residues. CDR3 in DNA: TGTGCCAGCAGTGACTTAGGGGGGAGCAGTCAGCCCCAGCATTTT. Amino acid sequence: CASSDLGGSSQPQHF.

This clonotype came up many times. The rearrangement joins TRBV5-1 to TRBJ1-1; 8 nucleotides line up with TRBD1. The CDR3 loop spans 16 amino acids. Germline V lookup: CDR1 SGHRS, CDR2 YFSETQ. Germline trimming cut 0 bases from V and 4 bases from J; bases unmatched to any gene: 8. The CDR3 spells CASSLAQTGVLTEAFF. The CDR3 coding sequence is TGCGCCAGCAGCTTGGCCCAGACAGGGGTGCTCACTGAAGCTTTCTTT. The full variable domain, its missing parts supplied by reference TRBV5-1 and TRBJ1-1, is KAGVTQTPRYLIKTRGQQVTLSCSPISGHRSVSWYQQTPGQGLQFLFEYFSETQRNKGNFPGRFSGRQFSNSRSEMNVSTLELGDSALYLCASSLAQTGVLTEAFFGQGTRLTVV.

V gene TRBV6-9 combines with J gene TRBJ1-5, with 7 positions matching TRBD1. With 2 bases clipped from V and 7 bases from J, the junction kept 5 bases outside the gene matches. The CDR3 consists of 14 residues. Germline-derived CDR1 and CDR2 are MNHGY and SVAAGI. The CDR3 coding sequence is TGTGCCAGCAGTTATACAGGGGTTCGGCAGCCCCAGCATTTT. This translates into CASSYTGVRQPQHF.

Notes on this clonotype: One base away lies a much larger clone, so this may be a sequencing read error. The chain employs TRBV5-4 and TRBJ1-2; 7 bases match TRBD1. The germline CDR1 and CDR2 sequences are SGHNT and YYREEE (reference sequence). V dropped 0 bases and J dropped 4; count of bases not matched to a gene: 3. The CDR3 spans 14 residues. CDR3 sequence: CASSLDQGGYGYTF. DNA of the CDR3: TGTGCCAGCAGCTTGGATCAGGGGGGCTATGGCTACACCTTC.

This clonotype was detected many times. The genes are TRBV7-2 and TRBJ1-5; 7 nucleotides line up with TRBD1. V was pared by 0 bases and J by 0 bases, with 8 bases of the junction left unmatched. The germline CDR1 and CDR2 sequences are SGHTA and FQGNSA. This CDR3 is built from 18 residues. CDR3 DNA: TGTGCCAGCAGCTTAGCCGGGACAGCTCCTTATAGCAATCAGCCCCAGCATTTT. Its translation: CASSLAGTAPYSNQPQHF.

Note on this clonotype: This clone may be a read error of a much larger clone one base away. J is TRBJ1-5 and V is TRBV19; no firm D call. Trimming pared 2 bases from V and 4 bases from J, leaving 6 bases between. Germline lookup yields CDR1 LNHDA and CDR2 SQIVND (reference sequence). The CDR3 is made up of 13 amino acids. DNA of the CDR3: TGTGCCAGTAGTATATGCCCGAATCAGCCCCAGCATTTT. This translates into CASSICPNQPQHF.

This clonotype was recorded many times. The V call is TRBV4-1, the J call TRBJ2-7; a weak D match, TRBD1 (6 bases). The germline V and J ends were trimmed by 4 bases and 1 base, with 11 bases remaining between them. From germline, CDR1 is MGHRA and CDR2 YSYEKL. This CDR3 has 14 residues. The CDR3 here is CASSLRTDSYEQYF. The CDR3 DNA sequence: TGCGCCAGCAGCCTCCGGACAGATTCCTACGAGCAGTACTTC.

The CDR3 is CATGTGPFGNTIYF. The CDR3 DNA follows: TGTGCCACGGGAACCGGGCCATTTGGAAACACCATATATTTT. V and J are TRBV24-1 and TRBJ1-3; no definite D call. Germline-derived CDR1 and CDR2 are KGHDR and SFDVKD. CDR3 length: 14 residues. Trimming stripped 10 bases from V and 3 bases from J, with 15 bases between.

This clonotype was seen repeatedly, ten times or more. J is TRBJ2-5 and V is TRBV7-9; 9 nucleotides align to TRBD1. Germline trimming cut 7 bases from V and 5 bases from J; bases unmatched to any gene: 11. The CDR3 is 15 residues long. Germline CDR1 is SEHNR and CDR2 is FQNEAQ (reference sequence). In DNA form, the CDR3 reads TGTGCCAGCATGGCCGGGACAGGGTATCTCGAGACCCAGTACTTC. Residues: CASMAGTGYLETQYF.

This chain uses TRBV10-3 with TRBJ1-2; D is undetermined. Germline V gene sequence: CDR1 ENHRY, CDR2 SYGVKD. The V gene lost 3 bases and the J gene lost 6 bases, with 8 bases spanning the gap. The CDR3 covers 12 residues. CDR3 amino acids: CAISESVNGYTF. The CDR3 DNA sequence: TGTGCCATCAGTGAAAGTGTAAATGGCTACACCTTC.

This clonotype has only one observation. The V call is TRBV9, the J call TRBJ1-2, with D uncertain. V dropped 3 bases and J dropped 3 bases, with 9 bases sitting between them. Germline V lookup: CDR1 SGDLS, CDR2 YYNGEE. The CDR3 extends over 13 amino acids. Here the CDR3 reads CASSGGVDYGYTF. The CDR3 nucleotides read TGTGCCAGCAGCGGTGGGGTGGACTATGGCTACACCTTC. Combining the CDR3 with reference TRBV9 and TRBJ1-2 gives the whole variable domain DSGVTQTPKHLITATGQRVTLRCSPRSGDLSVYWYQQSLDQGLQFLIQYYNGEERAKGNILERFSAQQFPDLHSELNLSSLELGDSALYFCASSGGVDYGYTFGSGTRLTVV.

The table lists this clonotype with many counts. The chain couples TRBV7-9 to TRBJ1-2; D is ambiguous. Trimming shortened V by 4 bases and J by 3 bases, and 9 bases separated the two germline ends. This CDR3 has 13 amino acids. Germline assignment: CDR1 SEHNR and CDR2 FQNEAQ (reference sequence). The DNA of the CDR3 is TGTGCCAGCAGCTCTCCATCCGACTATGGCTACACCTTC. Translation gives CASSSPSDYGYTF. Full variable domain (rest looked up from reference TRBV7-9 and TRBJ1-2): DTGVSQNPRHKITKRGQNVTFRCDPISEHNRLYWYRQTLGQGPEFLTYFQNEAQLEKSRLLSDRFSAERPKGSFSTLEIQRTEQGDSAMYLCASSSPSDYGYTFGSGTRLTVV.

The sample holds many counts of this clonotype. The CDR3 DNA reads as TGTGCCATCAAGAACACAGGGGGACCCTATGGCTACACCTTC. As protein: CAIKNTGGPYGYTF. The chain has TRBV10-3 and TRBJ1-2; TRBD1 matches 8 bases. CDR3 length: 14 residues. In germline, CDR1 is ENHRY, CDR2 SYGVKD. After removal of 7 bases from V and 4 bases from J, the junction contained 8 bases not matched to a gene.

This clonotype has ten or more counts. The junction does not match germline at one end; this may be a read error. The rearrangement uses TRBV11-2 and TRBJ1-6, with D hard to call. Germline V CDR1 and CDR2: SGHAT, FQNNGV. CDR3 length: 12 residues. The CDR3 DNA is TGTGCCAGCGGCTTTTCTAATTCACCCCTCCACTTT. This sequence encodes CASGFSNSPLHF.

Ten or more counts support this clonotype. The rearrangement links TRBV20-1 to TRBJ2-5; D gene uncertain. CDR3 size: 12 residues. V was trimmed by 3 bases and J by 3 bases, leaving 8 bases between them. Germline V gene data show CDR1 as DFQATT and CDR2 as SNEGSKA (reference sequence). This CDR3 is CSASSQKETQYF. In DNA, the CDR3 is TGCAGTGCTAGTAGCCAAAAAGAGACCCAGTACTTC.

This clonotype occurred many times. The chain links TRBV7-8 to TRBJ2-7; TRBD2 agrees at 11 bases. There are 14 residues in the CDR3. Germline-derived CDR1 and CDR2 are SGHVS and FQNEAQ. The junction had 6 bases not matched to a gene; V was cut back by 7 bases and J by 4 bases. CDR3 sequence (DNA): TGTGCCAGCACGAGACTAGCGGGGTCATACGAGCAGTACTTC. Translated, it gives CASTRLAGSYEQYF.

The rearrangement links TRBV7-2 to TRBJ2-5, with 8 positions matching TRBD1. CDR1 and CDR2 (germline): SGHTA, FQGNSA. The CDR3 consists of 14 residues. The ends lost 3 bases at V and 5 bases at J; junction bases unmatched: 5. The CDR3 protein is CASSFDRGAETQYF. The CDR3 DNA is TGTGCCAGCAGCTTTGACAGGGGAGCGGAGACCCAGTACTTC. The whole variable domain, filled in from reference TRBV7-2 and TRBJ2-5, reads GAGVSQSPSNKVTEKGKDVELRCDPISGHTALYWYRQSLGQGLEFLIYFQGNSAPDKSGLPSDRFSAERTGGSVSTLTIQRTQQEDSAVYLCASSFDRGAETQYFGPGTRLLVL.

This clonotype was recorded many times. CDR3 in DNA: TGTGCCACCAGTGCGTCCTGGAGAGAGACCCAGTACTTC. Amino acids: CATSASWRETQYF. The chain recombines TRBV24-1 with TRBJ2-5; D uncertain. Germline V gene data show CDR1 as KGHDR and CDR2 as SFDVKD. Trimming removed 5 bases at V and 4 bases at J, with 10 bases between. This CDR3 has 13 residues.

The chain couples TRBV5-1 to TRBJ1-5; unclear D gene. Germline V CDR1 and CDR2: SGHRS, YFSETQ. Trimming took off 0 bases at V and 13 bases at J, with 8 bases between the two ends. The length of the CDR3 is 11 residues. For the CDR3, the DNA is TGCGCCAGCAGCTTGGGAACGCGACAGCATTTT. Encoded protein: CASSLGTRQHF. Drawing the rest from reference TRBV5-1 and TRBJ1-5, the complete variable domain is KAGVTQTPRYLIKTRGQQVTLSCSPISGHRSVSWYQQTPGQGLQFLFEYFSETQRNKGNFPGRFSGRQFSNSRSEMNVSTLELGDSALYLCASSLGTRQHFGDGTRLSIL.

V usage is TRBV12-3 or TRBV12-4 and J usage is TRBJ2-7, with D perhaps matching TRBD2 (6 bases). Deletions cut 1 base from V and 6 bases from J, with 19 bases between. The CDR3 contains 16 residues. The CDR3 region has the DNA TGTGCCAGCAGTTTAGGTACTAGGCGGGAAGGCCTCGAGCAGTACTTC. Translated: CASSLGTRREGLEQYF.

Many counts were recorded for this clonotype. The rearrangement joins TRBV10-3 to TRBJ1-1; D is perhaps TRBD1 (5 bases). Trimming shortened V by 0 bases and J by 2 bases, and 13 bases separated the two germline ends. There are 16 residues in the CDR3. The germline V gene encodes CDR1 ENHRY and CDR2 SYGVKD. Here the CDR3 reads CAISESGEDQNTEAFF. The DNA of the CDR3 is TGTGCCATCAGTGAGTCAGGGGAGGACCAAAACACTGAAGCTTTCTTT.